This T cell receptor beta chain was profiled in a study of tumor-infiltrating lymphocytes in primary liver carcinoma. Unsorted whole blood served as the source of blood RNA, and germline DNA was extracted as well. The patients carried chronic HBV infection and had received no treatment. Starting material of 500 to 600 ng total RNA yielded TCR beta cDNA via a constant-region primer. It was through three nested multiplex PCR rounds of slightly modified ARM-PCR that TCR beta libraries arose. In the first two PCR rounds, TRBV1-TRBV30 forward primers were paired with a C-beta reverse primer, and each round lasted around 10 cycles. TCRdb fed the multiplex PCR reads into MiXCR, producing one record per CDR3 protein. The table lists 150,000 to 200,000 distinct CDR3 sequences, less than 65% of them singletons, with 7% to 8.5% in the top ten. The CDR3 loop spans 15 amino acids. Per the germline V gene, CDR1 is SGHAT and CDR2 is FQNNGV.

Material for sequencing was peripheral blood. The chain employs TRBV11-2 and TRBJ2-3, with D uncertain. The DNA matches TRBJ1-5 better at its end, which makes the J call doubtful. The receptor's source is a woman aged 55-70 years with primary liver carcinoma and hepatitis B virus infection. The CDR3 loop is CASSLIGSGRNRQHF. The CDR3 DNA reads TGTGCCAGCAGCCTGATAGGGAGCGGGCGGAATAGGCAGCATTTT.